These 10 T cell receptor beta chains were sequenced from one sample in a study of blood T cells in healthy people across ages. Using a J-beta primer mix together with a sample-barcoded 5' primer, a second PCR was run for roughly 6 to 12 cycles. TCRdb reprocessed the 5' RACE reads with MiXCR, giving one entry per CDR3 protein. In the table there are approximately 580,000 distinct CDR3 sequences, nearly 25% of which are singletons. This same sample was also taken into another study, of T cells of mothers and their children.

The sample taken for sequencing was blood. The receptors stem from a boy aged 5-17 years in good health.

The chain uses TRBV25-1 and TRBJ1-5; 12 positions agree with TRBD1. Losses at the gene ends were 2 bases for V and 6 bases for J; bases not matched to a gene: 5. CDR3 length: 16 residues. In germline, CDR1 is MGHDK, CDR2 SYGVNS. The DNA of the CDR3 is TGTGCCAGCAGTGAACAGGGACAGGGGGCTTTTCAGCCCCAGCATTTT. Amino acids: CASSEQGQGAFQPQHF.

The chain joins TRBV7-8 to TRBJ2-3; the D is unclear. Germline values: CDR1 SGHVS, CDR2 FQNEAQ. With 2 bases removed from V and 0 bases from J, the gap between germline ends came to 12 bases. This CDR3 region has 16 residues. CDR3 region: CASSLIVGYSTDTQYF. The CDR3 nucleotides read TGTGCCAGCAGCTTAATTGTGGGGTATAGCACAGATACGCAGTATTTT.

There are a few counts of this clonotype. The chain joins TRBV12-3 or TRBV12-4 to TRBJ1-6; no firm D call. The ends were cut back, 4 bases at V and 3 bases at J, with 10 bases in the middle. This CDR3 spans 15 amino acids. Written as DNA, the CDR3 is TGTGCCAGCAGTTCCCCCGGGGTCTATAATTCACCCCTCCACTTT. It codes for CASSSPGVYNSPLHF.

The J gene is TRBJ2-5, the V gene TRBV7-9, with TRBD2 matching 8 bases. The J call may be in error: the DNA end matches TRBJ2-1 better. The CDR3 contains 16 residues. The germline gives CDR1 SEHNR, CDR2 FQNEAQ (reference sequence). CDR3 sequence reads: CASRSTAGGNYNEQFF. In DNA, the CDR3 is TGTGCCAGCAGATCCACGGCGGGAGGAAACTACAATGAGCAGTTCTTC.

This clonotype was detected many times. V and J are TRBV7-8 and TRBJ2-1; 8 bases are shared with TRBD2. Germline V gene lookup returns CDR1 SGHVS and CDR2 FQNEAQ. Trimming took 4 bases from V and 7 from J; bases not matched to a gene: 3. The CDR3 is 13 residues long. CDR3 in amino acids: CASSSGGGNEQFF. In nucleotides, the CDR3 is TGTGCCAGCAGCTCCGGGGGGGGAAATGAGCAGTTCTTC.

The CDR3 protein is CSADRGDYEQYF. The CDR3 coding sequence is TGCAGTGCGGACAGGGGCGACTACGAGCAGTACTTC. The chain is built from TRBV20-1 and TRBJ2-7, with TRBD1 matching over 9 bases. The CDR3 has 12 amino acids. CDR1 is DFQATT and CDR2 is SNEGSKA in the germline V gene (reference sequence). Trimming removed 6 bases from V and 3 bases from J; junction bases left unmatched: 3.

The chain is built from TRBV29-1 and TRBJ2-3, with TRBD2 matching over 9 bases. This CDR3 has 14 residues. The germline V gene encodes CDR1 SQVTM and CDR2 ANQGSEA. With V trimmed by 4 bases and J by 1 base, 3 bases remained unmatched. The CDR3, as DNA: TGCAGCGTTGCGAGGACTAGCGGCACAGATACGCAGTATTTT. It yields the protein CSVARTSGTDTQYF.

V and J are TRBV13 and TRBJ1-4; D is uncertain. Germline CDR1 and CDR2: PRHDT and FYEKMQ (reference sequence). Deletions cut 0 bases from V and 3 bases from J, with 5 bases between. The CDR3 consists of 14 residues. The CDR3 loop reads CASSLGPANEKLFF. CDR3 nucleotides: TGTGCCAGCAGCTTAGGGCCAGCTAATGAAAAACTGTTTTTT.

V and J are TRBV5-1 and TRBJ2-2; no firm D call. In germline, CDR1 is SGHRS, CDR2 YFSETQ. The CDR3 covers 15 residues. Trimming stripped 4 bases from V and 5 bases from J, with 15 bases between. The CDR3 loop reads CASSRDSWGTGELFF. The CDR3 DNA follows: TGCGCCAGCAGCCGCGACTCATGGGGAACCGGGGAGCTGTTTTTT. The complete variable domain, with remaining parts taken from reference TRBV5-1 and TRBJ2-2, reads KAGVTQTPRYLIKTRGQQVTLSCSPISGHRSVSWYQQTPGQGLQFLFEYFSETQRNKGNFPGRFSGRQFSNSRSEMNVSTLELGDSALYLCASSRDSWGTGELFFGEGSRLTVL.

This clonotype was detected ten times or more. The CDR3 loop reads CASSSVYYGYTF. The CDR3 DNA sequence: TGTGCCAGCAGCTCCGTGTACTATGGCTACACCTTC. The chain employs TRBV7-9 and TRBJ1-2; D gene uncertain. Germline V gene sequence: CDR1 SEHNR, CDR2 FQNEAQ (reference sequence). With 4 bases removed from V and 3 bases from J, the gap between germline ends came to 6 bases. The CDR3 runs 12 residues.